A selection of T cell receptor beta chains follows, all from one sample in a study of blood T cell repertoires in COVID-19. Some clones are missing from TCRdb's copy, which holds only in-frame ones; the method was immunoSEQ multiplex PCR. The sample includes about 200,000 clones, 70% to 90% of them seen just once. The specimen was peripheral blood. Source of these receptors: a human donor in a cohort sampled during active COVID-19. Each CDR3 is given with its conserved first and last residue. The order of the fields is CDR3 length, V gene, CDR3 protein.

>13|TRBV30
CAWLRQGVSGYTF
>15|TRBV9
CASSVTAGGTETQYF
>16|TRBV18
CASSNTMGDRQETQYF
>15|TRBV7-9
CASSLEGGSYNEQFF
>16|TRBV7-8
CASSSSSGRGTDTQYF
>14|TRBV6-2/TRBV6-3
CASSWATDTDTQYF
>16|TRBV15
CATSRPTSGSGGEQFF
>16|TRBV28
CASSLPRGAGTDTQYF
>14|TRBV27
CASSFGTGRYEQYF
>12|TRBV7-2
CASSLDRGSKFF
>16|TRBV11-2
CASSVDPGLAANEQFF
>15|TRBV18
CASSPGQGSPGELFF
>18|TRBV5-6
CASSLEGQTSSYNSPLHF
>13|TRBV28
CASRMQGSEKLFF
>13|TRBV7-9
CASSLPGGEEQFF
>13|TRBV28
CASRLAGDNEQYF
>16|TRBV19
CASSQLGDRGNYEQYF
>15|TRBV7-2
CASSLAGLAGASQFF
>15|TRBV15
CATSRRTGTNYGYTF
>15|TRBV19
CASSIRDSGANVLTF
>16|TRBV30
CAWRPTGKRGLNTIYF
>13|TRBV29-1
CSVGGDTNYGYTF
>16|TRBV18
CASSQKPGDRGNEQFF
>18|TRBV3-1/TRBV3-2
CASSQDQIGLAAADTQYF
>14|TRBV19
CASTPGGLGTEAFF
>17|TRBV19
CASSILPGLAGANVLTF
>13|TRBV5-5
CASSFSSAETQYF
>15|TRBV9
CASSVAENYNSPLHF
>13|TRBV28
CASSNYRADTQYF
>18|TRBV5-1
CASSITSGRGPSTDTQYF
>18|TRBV18
CASSLTGGVLSGANVLTF
>18|TRBV5-1
CASSYDKKLAPTYNEQFF
>16|TRBV18
CASSPRQGAGNTEAFF
>14|TRBV7-9
CASSLSTVNQPQHF
>15|TRBV19
CASSARDSYTDTQYF
>15|TRBV9
CASSSSSTDTDTQYF
>15|TRBV2
CASSDLTGANYGYTF